This TCR beta chain was found in a study of shared clonotypes between healthy human individuals. Whole-study findings and limits: Clonotypes which were not shared had lower generation probabilities than clonotypes that all four donors shared.

About this clone itself: Antigen specificity is unknown.

Some clones are missing from TCRdb's copy, which holds only in-frame ones; the method was immunoSEQ multiplex PCR. The sample holds about 2.3 million clones, roughly 90% seen once. This receptor was obtained from a young man in good health. Some clones in this sample may be carry-over from other donors' samples. Sequenced sample: naive CD4+ T cells from PBMCs. The subset was: CD45RA+ positively selected.

The CDR3 loop is CASSPSGRPAKNIQYF. The CDR3 DNA is TGTGCCAGCAGCCCGAGCGGGAGACCGGCCAAAAACATTCAGTACTTC. V usage is TRBV28 and J usage is TRBJ2-4; 8 bases align to TRBD2. After removal of 6 bases from V and 1 base from J, the junction contained 8 bases not matched to a gene. CDR1 and CDR2 (germline): MDHEN, SYDVKM. CDR3 size: 16 residues.